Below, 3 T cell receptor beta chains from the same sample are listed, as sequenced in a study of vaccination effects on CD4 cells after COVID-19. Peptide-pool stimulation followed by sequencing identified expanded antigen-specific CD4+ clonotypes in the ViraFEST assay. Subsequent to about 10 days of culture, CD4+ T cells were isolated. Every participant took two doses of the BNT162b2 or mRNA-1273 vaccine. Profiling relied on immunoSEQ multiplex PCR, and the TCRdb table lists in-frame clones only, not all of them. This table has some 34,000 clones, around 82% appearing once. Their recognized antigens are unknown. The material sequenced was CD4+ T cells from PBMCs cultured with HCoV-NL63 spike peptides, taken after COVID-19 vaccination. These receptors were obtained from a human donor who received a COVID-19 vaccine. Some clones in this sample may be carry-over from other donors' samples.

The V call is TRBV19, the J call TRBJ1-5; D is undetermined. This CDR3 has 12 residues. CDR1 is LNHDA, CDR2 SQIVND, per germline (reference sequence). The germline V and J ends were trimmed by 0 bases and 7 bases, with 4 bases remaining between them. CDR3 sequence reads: CASSIDWQPQHF. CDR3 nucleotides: TGTGCCAGTAGTATAGATTGGCAGCCCCAGCATTTT.

The CDR3 nucleotides read TGTGCCAGCAGCGTAGCGCCCGGGGGCGAAATAGATACGCAGTATTTT. This encodes CASSVAPGGEIDTQYF. The chain carries TRBV9 and TRBJ2-3, with D perhaps being TRBD1 or TRBD2 (6 bases each). The CDR3 covers 16 residues. With 0 bases removed from V and 5 bases from J, the gap between germline ends came to 16 bases. Germline values: CDR1 SGDLS, CDR2 YYNGEE.

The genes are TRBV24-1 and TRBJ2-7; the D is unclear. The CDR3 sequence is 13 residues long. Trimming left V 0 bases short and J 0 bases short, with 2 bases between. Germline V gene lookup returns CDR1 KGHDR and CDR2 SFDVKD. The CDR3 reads CATSDLGSYEQYV. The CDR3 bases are TGTGCCACCAGTGATTTGGGCTCCTACGAGCAGTACGTC.